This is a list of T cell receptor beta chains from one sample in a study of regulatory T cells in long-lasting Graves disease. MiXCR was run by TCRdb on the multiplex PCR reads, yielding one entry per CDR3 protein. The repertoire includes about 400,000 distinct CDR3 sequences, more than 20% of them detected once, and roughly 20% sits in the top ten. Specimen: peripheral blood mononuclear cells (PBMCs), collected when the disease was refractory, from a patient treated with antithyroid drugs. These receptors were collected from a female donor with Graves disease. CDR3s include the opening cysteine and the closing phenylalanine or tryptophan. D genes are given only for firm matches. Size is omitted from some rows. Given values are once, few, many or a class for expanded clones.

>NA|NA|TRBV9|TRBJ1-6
CASSVDGERSPLHF
TGTGCCAGCAGCGTAGACGGGGAGCGCTCACCCCTCCACTTT
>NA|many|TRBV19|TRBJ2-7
CASSILPGMKYEQYF
TGTGCCAGTAGTATACTACCCGGGATGAAATACGAGCAGTACTTC
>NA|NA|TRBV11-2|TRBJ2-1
CASSLAKGLLLGDEQFF
TGTGCCAGCAGCTTAGCAAAGGGACTTTTATTAGGCGATGAGCAGTTCTTC
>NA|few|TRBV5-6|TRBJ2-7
CAGIGVLLSYEQYF
TGTGCCGGCATCGGGGTTCTTTTGTCCTACGAGCAGTACTTC
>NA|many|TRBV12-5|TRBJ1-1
CASGLVRTVGTEAFF
TGTGCTAGTGGTTTGGTGCGGACAGTTGGGACTGAAGCTTTCTTT
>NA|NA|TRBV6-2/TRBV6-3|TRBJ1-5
CASHDNQPQHF
TGTGCCAGCCATGATAACCAGCCCCAGCATTTT
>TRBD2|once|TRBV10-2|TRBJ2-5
CASSVYAGVGGTQYF
TGCGCCAGCAGTGTTTATGCGGGAGTGGGGGGGACCCAGTACTTC
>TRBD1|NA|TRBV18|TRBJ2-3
CASSQRDRGDTQYF
TGTGCCAGCTCACAGCGGGACAGGGGAGATACGCAGTATTTT
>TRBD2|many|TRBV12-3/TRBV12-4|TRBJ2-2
CASSMTSGSSGELFF
TGTGCCAGCAGCATGACTAGCGGGAGTTCCGGGGAGCTGTTTTTT
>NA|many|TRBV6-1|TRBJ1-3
CASSEADSRSSGNTIYF
TGTGCCAGCAGTGAAGCGGACTCTAGGTCCTCTGGAAACACCATATATTTT
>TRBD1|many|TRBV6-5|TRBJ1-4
CASSYVGQGILFF
TGTGCCAGCAGTTACGTAGGACAGGGTATACTGTTTTTT
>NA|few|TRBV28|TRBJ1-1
CASSFNLRFLNTEAFF
TGTGCCAGCAGTTTTAACCTGAGGTTTTTAAACACTGAAGCTTTCTTT
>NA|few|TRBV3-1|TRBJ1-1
CASSQVWPSMNTEAFF
TGTGCCAGCAGCCAAGTTTGGCCGAGCATGAACACTGAAGCTTTCTTT
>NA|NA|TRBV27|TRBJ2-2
CASSLSGERSEELFF
TGTGCCAGCAGTTTATCCGGGGAGCGGTCTGAGGAGCTGTTTTTT
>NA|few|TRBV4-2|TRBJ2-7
CASSQEQGGYEQYF
TGTGCCAGCAGCCAAGAACAGGGTGGTTACGAGCAGTACTTC
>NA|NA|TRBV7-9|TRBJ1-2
CASSLFPEGYTF
TGTGCCAGCAGCTTATTTCCGGAGGGCTACACCTTC
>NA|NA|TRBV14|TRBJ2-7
CASSQDQASAPYEQYF
TGTGCCAGCAGCCAAGATCAGGCTAGCGCACCCTACGAGCAGTACTTC
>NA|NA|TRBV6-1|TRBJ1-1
CASRTYKTSTEAFF
TGTGCCAGCAGAACCTATAAAACATCCACTGAAGCTTTCTTT
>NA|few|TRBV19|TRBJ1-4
CASTPRGGYNEKLFF
TGTGCCAGTACACCGAGGGGAGGATATAATGAAAAACTGTTTTTT
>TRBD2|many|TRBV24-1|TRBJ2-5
CATSAAGGGNIASWETQYF
TGTGCCACCAGTGCCGCGGGGGGGGGCAACATCGCGAGTTGGGAGACCCAGTACTTC
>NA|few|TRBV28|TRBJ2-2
CASTTAGGGSGELFF
TGTGCCAGCACCACGGCAGGTGGGGGATCCGGGGAGCTGTTTTTT
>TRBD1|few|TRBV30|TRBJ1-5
CAWSALRGLDQPQHF
TGTGCCTGGAGTGCTCTAAGGGGGCTAGATCAGCCCCAGCATTTT
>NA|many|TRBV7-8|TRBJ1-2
CASSFPSDTPEAFELAF
TGTGCCAGCAGCTTTCCCTCCGATACACCAGAAGCCTTCGAATTGGCCTTC
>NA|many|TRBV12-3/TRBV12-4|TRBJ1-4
CASTQVGEKLFF
TGTGCCAGCACCCAAGTTGGTGAAAAACTGTTTTTT
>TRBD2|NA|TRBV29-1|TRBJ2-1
CSVRPRLAGGGGDEQFF
TGCAGCGTTAGACCTAGACTAGCGGGAGGGGGGGGCGATGAGCAGTTCTTC
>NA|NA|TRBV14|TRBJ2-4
CASSQASFVAKNIQYF
TGTGCCAGCAGCCAAGCCTCGTTTGTGGCCAAAAACATTCAGTACTTC
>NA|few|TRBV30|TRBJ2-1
CAWSVLDGGEQFF
TGTGCCTGGAGTGTACTCGATGGGGGCGAGCAGTTCTTC
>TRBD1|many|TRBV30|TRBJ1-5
CAWSRQGPINQPQHF
TGTGCCTGGAGCAGACAGGGGCCGATCAATCAGCCCCAGCATTTT
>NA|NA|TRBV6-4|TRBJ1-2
CASNSYARDGYTF
TGTGCCAGCAATTCCTATGCCCGGGACGGCTACACCTTC
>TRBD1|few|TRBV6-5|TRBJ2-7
CASSSQDRGTYEQYF
TGTGCCAGCAGTTCCCAGGACAGGGGTACCTACGAGCAGTACTTC
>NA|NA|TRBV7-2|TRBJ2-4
CASSFDGSKNIQYF
TGTGCCAGCAGCTTTGATGGGTCCAAAAACATTCAGTACTTC
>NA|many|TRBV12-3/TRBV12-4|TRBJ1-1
CASSLMVGEDYTEAFF
TGTGCCAGCAGTTTAATGGTGGGGGAGGATTACACTGAAGCTTTCTTT
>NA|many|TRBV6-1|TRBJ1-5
CASRPSQESQPQHF
TGTGCCAGCAGACCCTCACAGGAGTCTCAGCCCCAGCATTTT
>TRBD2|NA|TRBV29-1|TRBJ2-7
CSAGGGATYEQYF
TGCAGCGCGGGGGGGGGGGCGACCTACGAGCAGTACTTC
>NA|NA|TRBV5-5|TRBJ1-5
CASSLETNQPQHF
TGTGCCAGCAGCTTGGAGACAAATCAGCCCCAGCATTTT
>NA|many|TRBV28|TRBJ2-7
CASTTLGSYEQYF
TGTGCCAGCACAACTCTGGGGTCCTACGAGCAGTACTTC
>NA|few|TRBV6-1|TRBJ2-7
CASSPQQGVAHEQYF
TGTGCCAGCAGTCCCCAACAGGGAGTAGCCCACGAGCAGTACTTC
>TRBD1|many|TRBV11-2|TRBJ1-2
CASSPSTGRNYGYTF
TGTGCCAGCAGCCCCTCGACAGGGAGAAACTATGGCTACACCTTC
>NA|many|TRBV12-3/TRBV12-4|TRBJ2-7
CASSSQPPATYEQYF
TGTGCCAGCAGTTCCCAACCTCCGGCGACCTACGAGCAGTACTTC
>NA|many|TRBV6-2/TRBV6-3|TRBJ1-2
CATPRFGPIYGYTF
TGTGCCACTCCGAGGTTTGGGCCCATCTATGGCTACACCTTC
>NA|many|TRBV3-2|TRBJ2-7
CASSHPGGGEQYF
TGTGCCAGCAGCCACCCCGGGGGAGGTGAGCAGTACTTC
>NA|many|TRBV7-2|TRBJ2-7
CASSLARDPSHRLYEQYF
TGTGCCAGCAGCTTAGCGCGGGACCCATCGCACCGACTTTACGAGCAGTACTTC
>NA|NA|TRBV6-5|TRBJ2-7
CASSWSGTSDEQYF
TGTGCCAGCAGTTGGTCAGGGACCTCCGACGAGCAGTACTTC
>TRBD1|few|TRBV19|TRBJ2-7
CASSIGTGLRSYEQYF
TGTGCCAGTAGTATCGGGACAGGGCTTCGCTCCTACGAGCAGTACTTC
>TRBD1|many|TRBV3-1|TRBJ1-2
CASSQSGTGSGYTF
TGTGCCAGCAGCCAGTCCGGGACAGGGAGTGGCTACACCTTC
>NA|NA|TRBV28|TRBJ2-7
CASFGRSYEQYF
TGTGCCAGCTTTGGGAGGTCCTACGAGCAGTACTTC
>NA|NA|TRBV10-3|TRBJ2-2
CAFSSQGGVNGGELFF
TGTGCCTTCAGCTCTCAGGGGGGAGTCAACGGCGGGGAGCTGTTTTTT
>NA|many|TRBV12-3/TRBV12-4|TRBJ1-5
CASSFGSSQPQHF
TGTGCCAGCAGTTTTGGGAGTAGTCAGCCCCAGCATTTT
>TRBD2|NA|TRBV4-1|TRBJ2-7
CASSQGGGRGSEQYF
TGCGCCAGCAGCCAAGGTGGGGGGAGGGGCTCCGAGCAGTACTTC
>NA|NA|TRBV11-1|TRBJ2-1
CASSIQGSNEQFF
TGTGCCAGCAGCATCCAGGGGTCGAATGAGCAGTTCTTC
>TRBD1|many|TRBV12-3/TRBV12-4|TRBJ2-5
CASSERTGGTVSETQYF
TGTGCCAGCAGTGAAAGGACAGGGGGTACGGTTTCGGAGACCCAGTACTTC
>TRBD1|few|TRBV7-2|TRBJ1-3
CASSLGTGGGYTIYF
TGTGCCAGCAGCCTGGGGACAGGGGGCGGTTACACCATATATTTT
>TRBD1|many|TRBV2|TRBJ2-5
CASSDPRDRAQETQYF
TGTGCCAGCAGTGATCCCCGGGACAGAGCACAAGAGACCCAGTACTTC